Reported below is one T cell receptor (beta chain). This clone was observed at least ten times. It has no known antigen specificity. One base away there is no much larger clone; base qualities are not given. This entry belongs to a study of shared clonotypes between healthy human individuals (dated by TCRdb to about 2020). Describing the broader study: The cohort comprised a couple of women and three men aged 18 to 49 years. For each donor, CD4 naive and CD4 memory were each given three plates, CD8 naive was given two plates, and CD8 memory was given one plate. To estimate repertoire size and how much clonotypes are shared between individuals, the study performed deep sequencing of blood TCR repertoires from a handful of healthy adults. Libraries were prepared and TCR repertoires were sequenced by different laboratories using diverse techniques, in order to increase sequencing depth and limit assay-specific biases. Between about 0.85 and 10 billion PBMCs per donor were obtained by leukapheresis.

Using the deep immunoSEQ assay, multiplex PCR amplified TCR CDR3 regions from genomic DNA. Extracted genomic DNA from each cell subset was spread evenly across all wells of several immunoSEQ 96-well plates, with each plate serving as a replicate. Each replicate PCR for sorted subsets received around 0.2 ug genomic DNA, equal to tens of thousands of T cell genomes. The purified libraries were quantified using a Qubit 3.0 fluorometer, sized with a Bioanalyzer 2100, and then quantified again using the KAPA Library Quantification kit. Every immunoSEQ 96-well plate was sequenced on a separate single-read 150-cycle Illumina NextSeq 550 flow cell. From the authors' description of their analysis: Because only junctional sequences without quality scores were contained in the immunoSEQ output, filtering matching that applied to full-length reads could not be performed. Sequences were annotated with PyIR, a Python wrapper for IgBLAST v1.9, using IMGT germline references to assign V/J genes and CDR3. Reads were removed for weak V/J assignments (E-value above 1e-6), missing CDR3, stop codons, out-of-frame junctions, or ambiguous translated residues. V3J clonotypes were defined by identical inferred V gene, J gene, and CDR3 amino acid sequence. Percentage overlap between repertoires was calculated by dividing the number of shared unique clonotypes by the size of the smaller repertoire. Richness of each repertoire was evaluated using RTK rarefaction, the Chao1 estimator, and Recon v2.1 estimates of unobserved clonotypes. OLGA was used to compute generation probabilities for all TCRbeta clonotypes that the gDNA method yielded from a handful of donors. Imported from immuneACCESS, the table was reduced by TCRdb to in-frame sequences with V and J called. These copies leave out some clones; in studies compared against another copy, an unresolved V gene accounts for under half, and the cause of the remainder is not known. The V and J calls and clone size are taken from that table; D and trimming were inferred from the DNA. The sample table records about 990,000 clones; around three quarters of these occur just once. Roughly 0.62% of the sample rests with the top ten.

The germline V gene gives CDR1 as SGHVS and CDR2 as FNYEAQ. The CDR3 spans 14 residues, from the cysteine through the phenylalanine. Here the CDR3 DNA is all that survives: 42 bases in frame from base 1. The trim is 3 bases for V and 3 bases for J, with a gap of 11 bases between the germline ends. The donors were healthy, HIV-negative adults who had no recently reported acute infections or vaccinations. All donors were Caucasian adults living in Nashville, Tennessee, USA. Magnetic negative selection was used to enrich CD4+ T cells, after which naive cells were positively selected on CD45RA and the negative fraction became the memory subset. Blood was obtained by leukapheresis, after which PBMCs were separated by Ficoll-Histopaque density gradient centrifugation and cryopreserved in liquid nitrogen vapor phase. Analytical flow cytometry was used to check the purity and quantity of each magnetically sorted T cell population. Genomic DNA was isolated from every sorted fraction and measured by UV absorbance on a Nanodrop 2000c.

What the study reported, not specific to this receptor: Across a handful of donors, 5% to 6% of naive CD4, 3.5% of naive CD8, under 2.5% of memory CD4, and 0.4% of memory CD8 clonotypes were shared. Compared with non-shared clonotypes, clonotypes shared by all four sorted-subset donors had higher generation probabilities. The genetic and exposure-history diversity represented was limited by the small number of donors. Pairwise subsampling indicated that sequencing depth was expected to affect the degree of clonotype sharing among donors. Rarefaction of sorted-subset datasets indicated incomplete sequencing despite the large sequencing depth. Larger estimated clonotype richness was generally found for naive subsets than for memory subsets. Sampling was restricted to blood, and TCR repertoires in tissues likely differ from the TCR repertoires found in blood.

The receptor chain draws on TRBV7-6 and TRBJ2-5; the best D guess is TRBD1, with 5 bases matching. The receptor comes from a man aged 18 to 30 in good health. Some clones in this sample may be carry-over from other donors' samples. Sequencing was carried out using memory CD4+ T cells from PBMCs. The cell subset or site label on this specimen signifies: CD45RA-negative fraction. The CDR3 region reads CASSLGPTKETQYF. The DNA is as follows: TGTGCCAGCAGCTTGGGGCCAACCAAAGAGACCCAGTACTTC.